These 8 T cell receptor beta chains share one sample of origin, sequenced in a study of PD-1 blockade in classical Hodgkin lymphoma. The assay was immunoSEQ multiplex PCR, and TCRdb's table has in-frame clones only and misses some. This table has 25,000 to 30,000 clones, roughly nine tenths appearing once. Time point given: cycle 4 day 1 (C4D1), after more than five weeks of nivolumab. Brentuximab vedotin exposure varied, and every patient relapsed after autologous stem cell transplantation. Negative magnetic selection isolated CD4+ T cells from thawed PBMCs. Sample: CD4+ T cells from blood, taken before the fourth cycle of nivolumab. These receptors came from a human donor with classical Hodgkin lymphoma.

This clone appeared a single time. The CDR3 protein is CASSLSPNEQFF. As DNA, the CDR3 is TGTGCCAGCAGTCTGAGCCCCAATGAGCAGTTCTTC. The chain carries TRBV28 and TRBJ2-1; D gene unclear. The CDR3 length is 12 residues. V lost 5 bases and J lost 6, with 8 bases in between. Germline V gives CDR1 MDHEN, CDR2 SYDVKM.

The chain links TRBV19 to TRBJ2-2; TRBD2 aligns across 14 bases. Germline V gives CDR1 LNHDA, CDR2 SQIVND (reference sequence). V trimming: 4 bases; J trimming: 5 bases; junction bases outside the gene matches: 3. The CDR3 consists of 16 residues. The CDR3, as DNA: TGTGCCAGTAGTAGGGGGACTAGCGGGGGAACCGGGGAGCTGTTTTTT. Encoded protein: CASSRGTSGGTGELFF.

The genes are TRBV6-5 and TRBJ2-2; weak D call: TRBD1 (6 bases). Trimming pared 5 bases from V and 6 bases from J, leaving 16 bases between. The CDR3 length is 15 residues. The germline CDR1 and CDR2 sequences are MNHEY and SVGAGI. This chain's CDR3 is CASSGQGMVAGELFF. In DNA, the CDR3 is TGTGCCAGCAGTGGCCAGGGGATGGTTGCCGGGGAGCTGTTTTTT.

For the CDR3, the DNA is TGTGCCAGCAGTGCGACAGGGGCCTACGAGCAGTACTTC. It yields the protein CASSATGAYEQYF. This sequence joins TRBV2 and TRBJ2-7; 8 bases agree with TRBD1. The J segment lost 2 bases and the V segment lost 4 bases, leaving 1 base of the junction unmatched. CDR1 is SNHLY and CDR2 is FYNNEI in the germline V gene. This CDR3 spans 13 amino acids.

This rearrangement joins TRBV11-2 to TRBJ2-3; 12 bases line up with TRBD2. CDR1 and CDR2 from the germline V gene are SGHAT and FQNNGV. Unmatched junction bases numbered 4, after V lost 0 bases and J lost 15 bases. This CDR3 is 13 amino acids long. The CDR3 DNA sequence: TGTGCCAGCAGCTTAGAGGGACTAGCGGGTGAATATTTT. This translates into CASSLEGLAGEYF.

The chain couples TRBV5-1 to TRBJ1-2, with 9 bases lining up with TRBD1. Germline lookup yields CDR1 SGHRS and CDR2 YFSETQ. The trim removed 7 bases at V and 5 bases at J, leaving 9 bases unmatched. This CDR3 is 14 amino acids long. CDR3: CASRRDRVRYGYTF. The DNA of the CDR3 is TGCGCCAGCCGCAGGGACAGGGTACGGTATGGCTACACCTTC.

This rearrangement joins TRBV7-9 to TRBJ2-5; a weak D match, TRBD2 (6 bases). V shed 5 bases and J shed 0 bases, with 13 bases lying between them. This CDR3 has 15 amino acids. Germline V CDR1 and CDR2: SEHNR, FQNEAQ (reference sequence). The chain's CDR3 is CASSTRRAYQETQYF. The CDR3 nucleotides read TGTGCCAGCAGCACAAGGAGGGCTTACCAAGAGACCCAGTACTTC.

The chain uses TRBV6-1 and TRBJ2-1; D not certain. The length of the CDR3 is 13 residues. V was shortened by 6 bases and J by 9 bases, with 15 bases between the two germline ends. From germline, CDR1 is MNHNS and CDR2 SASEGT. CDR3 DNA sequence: TGTGCCAGCAGGGCTTCAGTACGCTCTGAGCAGTTCTTC. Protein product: CASRASVRSEQFF.